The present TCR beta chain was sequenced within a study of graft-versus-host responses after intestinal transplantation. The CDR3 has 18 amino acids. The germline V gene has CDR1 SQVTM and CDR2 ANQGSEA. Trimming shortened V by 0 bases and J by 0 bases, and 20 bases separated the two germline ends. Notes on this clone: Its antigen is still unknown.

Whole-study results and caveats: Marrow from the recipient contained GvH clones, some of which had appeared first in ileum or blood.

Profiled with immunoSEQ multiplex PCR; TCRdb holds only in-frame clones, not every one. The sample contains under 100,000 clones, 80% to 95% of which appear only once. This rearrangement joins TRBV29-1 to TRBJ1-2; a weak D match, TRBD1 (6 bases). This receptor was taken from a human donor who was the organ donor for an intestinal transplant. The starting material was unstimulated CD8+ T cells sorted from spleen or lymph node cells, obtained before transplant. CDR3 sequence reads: CSVEDLTGQKIANYGYTF. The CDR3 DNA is TGCAGCGTTGAAGATCTTACTGGACAGAAGATAGCTAACTATGGCTACACCTTC.